This entry features one TCR beta chain sequence. Repertoires were generated with immunoSEQ multiplex PCR, while TCRdb's copy carries only in-frame clones and drops some. The table lists 75,000 to 95,000 clones, just under 90% of them singletons. Germline V gene sequence: CDR1 LGHNA, CDR2 YNFKEQ. Unmatched junction bases numbered 7, after V lost 1 base and J lost 6 bases. This CDR3 spans 18 amino acids. This entry is derived from a study of siplizumab effects on memory and regulatory T cells. This receptor was identified in a human donor in good health. The sequencing sample was made of CD4+ T cells sorted from blood. This chain joins TRBV4-2 and TRBJ2-1; TRBD2 matches 15 bases. The CDR3 bases are TGTGCCAGCAGCCAAGGTAGGCGGACTAGCGGGAGGGCCAATGAGCAGTTCTTC. Amino acids: CASSQGRRTSGRANEQFF.